This T cell receptor (beta chain) stems from a study of blood T cell repertoires in COVID-19. Study summary: Whether acute or convalescent, the COVID-19 samples came from the United States, Italy and Spain. From T cells, B-cell-depleted T cells, or PBMCs came the material, which was cDNA or gDNA.

This clone was counted a single time. TCRdb's copy holds only in-frame clones and misses some; the assay was immunoSEQ multiplex PCR. This sample has roughly 200,000 clones, with approximately 90% found just once. Trimming stripped 9 bases from V and 0 bases from J, with 9 bases between. The CDR3 totals 13 residues. CDR1 is MNHEY, CDR2 SVGAGI, per germline. The sequenced sample consisted of peripheral blood. The chain is built from TRBV6-5 and TRBJ1-5; D is unclear. The clonotype was recovered from a man aged 60 to 75 who had recovered from COVID-19. CDR3 loop: CASLKNSNQPQHF. In DNA, the CDR3 is TGTGCCAGTCTAAAGAATAGCAATCAGCCCCAGCATTTT.